This entry is about one T cell receptor (beta chain). The antigen is undetermined. The data originate from a study of T-cell memory formation after mild COVID-19. Sample barcodes and UMIs were carried by the TCR alpha and TCR beta cDNA libraries that 5'RACE generated with constant-segment primers. TCRdb used MiXCR to reprocess the 5' RACE reads, holding one entry per CDR3 protein. Among approximately 200,000 distinct CDR3 sequences listed, 16% were seen once. Study-level points and caveats: Some SARS-CoV-2-responding clones were already detected in memory before infection. A second wave of clones peaked on day 37, and their SARS-CoV-2 specificity went unconfirmed. Contracting clones from day 15 to 85 showed balanced CD4/CD8; later expanders favored CD4+.

This CDR3 has 20 amino acids. From germline, CDR1 is MGHRA and CDR2 YSYEKL. V was pared by 4 bases and J by 7 bases, with 21 bases of the junction left unmatched. Sequenced material: PBMCs or a T cell subset sorted from them (not recorded which). This sequence joins TRBV4-1 and TRBJ2-2, with 10 bases aligning to TRBD2. The clonotype was recovered from an adult woman who had mild COVID-19 (a few samples of this study predate the infection). Cell type and time point are not known. Here the CDR3 reads CASSRAPHLERGGRGGELFF. The DNA of the CDR3 is TGCGCCAGCAGCCGAGCCCCTCACCTTGAGCGGGGGGGCCGTGGCGGGGAGCTGTTTTTT.